This T cell receptor beta chain was captured by sequencing in a study of cytomegalovirus exposure and HLA in healthy donors. The primer mix had 60 Vbeta and 13 Jbeta primers. Clones were read by immunoSEQ multiplex PCR, and TCRdb kept only the in-frame ones, dropping some. The sample records around 160,000 clones, roughly 74% being singletons. The V gene end was trimmed by 2 bases and the J gene end by 5 bases; junction bases not matched to a gene: 2. The length of the CDR3 is 13 residues. Looked up from germline, CDR1 is MDHEN and CDR2 is SYDVKM. The specimen sequenced was PBMCs. The chain uses TRBV28 and TRBJ2-7, with TRBD1 matching 8 bases. This TCR derives from a male donor in good health and CMV-seronegative. CDR3 protein: CASSLAGGDEQYF. In DNA form, the CDR3 reads TGTGCCAGCAGTTTAGCAGGGGGCGACGAGCAGTACTTC.